What follows are 11 T cell receptor beta chains derived from one specimen sequenced in a study of cytomegalovirus exposure and HLA in healthy donors. TCRdb's copy holds only in-frame clones and misses some; the assay was immunoSEQ multiplex PCR. Of about 150,000 clones in the sample, roughly 90% were seen once. Sequenced sample: PBMCs. These TCRs come from a man aged 18 to 29 in good health and CMV-seropositive.

The chain is built from TRBV6-1 and TRBJ2-3; 8 positions match TRBD1. The V segment lost 8 bases and the J segment 0 bases; nucleotides outside the gene matches: 1. The CDR3 has 13 residues. Germline V gene data show CDR1 as MNHNS and CDR2 as SASEGT. As DNA, the CDR3 is TGTGCCAGCCGGACAGGGAGCACAGATACGCAGTATTTT. Its protein is CASRTGSTDTQYF.

This chain connects TRBV6-6 to TRBJ2-1; no definite D call. Germline values: CDR1 MNHNY, CDR2 SVGAGI (reference sequence). V shed 0 bases and J shed 12 bases, with 15 bases lying between them. The CDR3 is made up of 14 amino acids. The CDR3 DNA is TGTGCCAGCAGTTACTCGAAAGAACGGTCTCCGCAGTTCTTC. This encodes CASSYSKERSPQFF.

The chain carries TRBV6-1 and TRBJ2-7; D ambiguous. Per the germline V gene, CDR1 is MNHNS and CDR2 is SASEGT. The CDR3 contains 12 residues. The V gene lost 7 bases and the J gene lost 0 bases, with 7 bases spanning the gap. Written as DNA, the CDR3 is TGTGCCAGCAAGCTAGGCTCCTACGAGCAGTACTTC. It encodes CASKLGSYEQYF.

This CDR3 reads CASSVQGARNQPQHF. CDR3 DNA: TGTGCCAGCAGCGTACAGGGGGCGCGCAATCAGCCCCAGCATTTT. The chain has TRBV7-2 and TRBJ1-5; 9 nucleotides align to TRBD1. The junction had 4 bases not matched to a gene; V was cut back by 5 bases and J by 2 bases. Germline assignment: CDR1 SGHTA and CDR2 FQGNSA. The CDR3 runs 15 residues.

The CDR3 DNA is TGTGCCAGCAGATCCCGTGCTTCGGGGGAAAAACTGTTTTTT. This sequence encodes CASRSRASGEKLFF. The chain combines TRBV25-1 with TRBJ1-4, with no clear D. Germline V CDR1 and CDR2: MGHDK, SYGVNS. V shed 6 bases and J shed 8 bases, with 16 bases lying between them. The CDR3 consists of 14 residues.

This chain links TRBV19 with TRBJ1-6; TRBD1 agrees at 10 bases. The ends lost 6 bases at V and 0 bases at J; junction bases unmatched: 8. The CDR3 is made up of 18 amino acids. Germline V lookup: CDR1 LNHDA, CDR2 SQIVND (reference sequence). The CDR3 is CASSPWTGGGSYNSPLHF. CDR3 nucleotides: TGTGCCAGTAGCCCCTGGACAGGGGGAGGCTCCTATAATTCACCCCTCCACTTT.

The chain joins TRBV29-1 to TRBJ1-2, with D possibly TRBD1 on 5 matching bases. This CDR3 is 15 amino acids long. CDR1 and CDR2 (germline): SQVTM, ANQGSEA. With 0 bases removed from V and 5 bases from J, the gap between germline ends came to 16 bases. In DNA form, the CDR3 reads TGCAGCGTTGAAGATACACAGGCAGGAAGGTATGGCTACACCTTC. Translated: CSVEDTQAGRYGYTF.

In this sample, this clone turned up once. The rearrangement uses TRBV25-1 and TRBJ2-7; D is possibly TRBD2 (6 bases). With 1 base removed from V and 5 bases from J, the gap between germline ends came to 15 bases. Germline V gives CDR1 MGHDK, CDR2 SYGVNS. The CDR3 has 15 residues. The CDR3 nucleotides are TGTGCCAGCAGTGAATCGGAGGGGACTTGGCACGAGCAGTACTTC. As protein: CASSESEGTWHEQYF.

The CDR3 sequence: CASSWTSVETQYF. CDR3 in DNA: TGTGCCAGCAGCTGGACTAGCGTCGAGACCCAGTACTTC. The gene calls are TRBV27 and TRBJ2-5, with 9 bases lining up with TRBD2. CDR1 is MNHEY, CDR2 SMNVEV, per germline (reference sequence). After removal of 6 bases from V and 5 bases from J, the junction contained 4 bases not matched to a gene. The CDR3 is made up of 13 amino acids.

The chain couples TRBV5-4 to TRBJ2-2; 7 nucleotides match TRBD1. The germline V gene encodes CDR1 SGHNT and CDR2 YYREEE (reference sequence). V was clipped by 4 bases and J by 0 bases; unmatched bases: 9. The CDR3 has 17 amino acids. CDR3 coding DNA: TGTGCCAGCAGCGCCGACCCCGGGACAGCGAACACCGGGGAGCTGTTTTTT. Protein product: CASSADPGTANTGELFF.

The J gene is TRBJ1-4, the V gene TRBV7-3, with D maybe TRBD1 (5 bases). The length of the CDR3 is 15 residues. Deletions cut 5 bases from V and 4 bases from J, with 14 bases between. Germline CDR1 SGHTA, CDR2 FQGTGA. The CDR3 loop reads CASSPSGGFNEKLFF. The CDR3 DNA sequence: TGTGCCAGCAGCCCCAGCGGGGGTTTTAATGAAAAACTGTTTTTT.